This TCR beta chain comes out of a study of blood T cell repertoires in COVID-19. The data were produced by immunoSEQ multiplex PCR, yet TCRdb's version contains in-frame clones alone and is incomplete. The data show approximately 260,000 clones, 90% seen once. This CDR3 is built from 14 residues. With 5 bases clipped from V and 2 bases from J, the junction kept 6 bases outside the gene matches. From germline, CDR1 is SEHNR and CDR2 FQNEAQ (reference sequence). The sample comprised peripheral blood. The source is a woman aged 55 to 70 with COVID-19, enrolled during active disease. V usage is TRBV7-9 and J usage is TRBJ2-7; 7 positions agree with TRBD1. CDR3 loop: CASSPQGWTYEQYF. CDR3 sequence (DNA): TGTGCCAGCAGCCCACAGGGGTGGACCTACGAGCAGTACTTC. The full variable domain, rest sourced from reference TRBV7-9 and TRBJ2-7, is DTGVSQNPRHKITKRGQNVTFRCDPISEHNRLYWYRQTLGQGPEFLTYFQNEAQLEKSRLLSDRFSAERPKGSFSTLEIQRTEQGDSAMYLCASSPQGWTYEQYFGPGTRLTVT.